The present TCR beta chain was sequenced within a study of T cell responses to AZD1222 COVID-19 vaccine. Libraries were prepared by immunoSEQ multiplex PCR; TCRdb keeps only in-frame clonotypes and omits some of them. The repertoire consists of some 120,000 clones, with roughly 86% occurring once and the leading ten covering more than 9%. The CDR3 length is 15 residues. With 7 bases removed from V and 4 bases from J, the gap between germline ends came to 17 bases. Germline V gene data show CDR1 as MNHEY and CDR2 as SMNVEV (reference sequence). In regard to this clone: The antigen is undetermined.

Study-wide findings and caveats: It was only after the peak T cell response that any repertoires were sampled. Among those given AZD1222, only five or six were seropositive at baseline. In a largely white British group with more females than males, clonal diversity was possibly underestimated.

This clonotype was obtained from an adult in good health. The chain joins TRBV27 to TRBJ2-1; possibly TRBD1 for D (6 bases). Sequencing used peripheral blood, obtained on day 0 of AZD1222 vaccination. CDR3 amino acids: CASNYAGTNYNEQFF. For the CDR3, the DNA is TGTGCCAGCAATTACGCCGGGACAAATTACAATGAGCAGTTCTTC.